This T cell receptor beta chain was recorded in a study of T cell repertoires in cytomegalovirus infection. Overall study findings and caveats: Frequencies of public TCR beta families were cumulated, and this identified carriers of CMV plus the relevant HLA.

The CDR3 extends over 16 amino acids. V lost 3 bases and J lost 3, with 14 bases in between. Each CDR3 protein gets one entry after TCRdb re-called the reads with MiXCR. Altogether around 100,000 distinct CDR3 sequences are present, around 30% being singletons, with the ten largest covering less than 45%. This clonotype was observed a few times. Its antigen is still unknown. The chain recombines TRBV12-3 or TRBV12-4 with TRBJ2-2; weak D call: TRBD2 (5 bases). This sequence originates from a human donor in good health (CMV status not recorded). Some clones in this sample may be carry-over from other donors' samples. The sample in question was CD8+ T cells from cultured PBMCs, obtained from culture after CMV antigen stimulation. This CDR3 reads CASSFQLPGDTGELFF. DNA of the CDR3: TGTGCCAGCAGTTTTCAACTCCCCGGGGACACCGGGGAGCTGTTTTTT.